This entry features one T cell receptor beta chain sequence. Its cognate antigen is unknown. The data stem from a study of shared clonotypes between healthy human individuals. The CDR3 spans 16 residues. Trimming removed 0 bases at V and 0 bases at J, with 11 bases between. Germline V lookup: CDR1 MDHEN, CDR2 SYDVKM. The assay was carried out at the deep level. Only in-frame clones appear in the TCRdb table, and some are missing; sequencing was by immunoSEQ multiplex PCR. The sample holds 2 million to 2.5 million clones, just over 90% seen once. Broader study findings: Investigators collected only blood, and repertoires in tissues likely differ. It was observed that roughly 5.4% of naive CD4 clonotypes were shared across four donors.

Sample: naive CD4+ T cells from PBMCs. Described subset: CD45RA+ positively selected. The receptor was isolated from a man between 18 and 29 years old in good health. Some clones in this sample may be carry-over from other donors' samples. The chain is built from TRBV28 and TRBJ1-2; D is ambiguous. The CDR3 coding sequence is TGTGCCAGCAGTTTATGGGGGTACGGGGCTAACTATGGCTACACCTTC. Protein: CASSLWGYGANYGYTF.